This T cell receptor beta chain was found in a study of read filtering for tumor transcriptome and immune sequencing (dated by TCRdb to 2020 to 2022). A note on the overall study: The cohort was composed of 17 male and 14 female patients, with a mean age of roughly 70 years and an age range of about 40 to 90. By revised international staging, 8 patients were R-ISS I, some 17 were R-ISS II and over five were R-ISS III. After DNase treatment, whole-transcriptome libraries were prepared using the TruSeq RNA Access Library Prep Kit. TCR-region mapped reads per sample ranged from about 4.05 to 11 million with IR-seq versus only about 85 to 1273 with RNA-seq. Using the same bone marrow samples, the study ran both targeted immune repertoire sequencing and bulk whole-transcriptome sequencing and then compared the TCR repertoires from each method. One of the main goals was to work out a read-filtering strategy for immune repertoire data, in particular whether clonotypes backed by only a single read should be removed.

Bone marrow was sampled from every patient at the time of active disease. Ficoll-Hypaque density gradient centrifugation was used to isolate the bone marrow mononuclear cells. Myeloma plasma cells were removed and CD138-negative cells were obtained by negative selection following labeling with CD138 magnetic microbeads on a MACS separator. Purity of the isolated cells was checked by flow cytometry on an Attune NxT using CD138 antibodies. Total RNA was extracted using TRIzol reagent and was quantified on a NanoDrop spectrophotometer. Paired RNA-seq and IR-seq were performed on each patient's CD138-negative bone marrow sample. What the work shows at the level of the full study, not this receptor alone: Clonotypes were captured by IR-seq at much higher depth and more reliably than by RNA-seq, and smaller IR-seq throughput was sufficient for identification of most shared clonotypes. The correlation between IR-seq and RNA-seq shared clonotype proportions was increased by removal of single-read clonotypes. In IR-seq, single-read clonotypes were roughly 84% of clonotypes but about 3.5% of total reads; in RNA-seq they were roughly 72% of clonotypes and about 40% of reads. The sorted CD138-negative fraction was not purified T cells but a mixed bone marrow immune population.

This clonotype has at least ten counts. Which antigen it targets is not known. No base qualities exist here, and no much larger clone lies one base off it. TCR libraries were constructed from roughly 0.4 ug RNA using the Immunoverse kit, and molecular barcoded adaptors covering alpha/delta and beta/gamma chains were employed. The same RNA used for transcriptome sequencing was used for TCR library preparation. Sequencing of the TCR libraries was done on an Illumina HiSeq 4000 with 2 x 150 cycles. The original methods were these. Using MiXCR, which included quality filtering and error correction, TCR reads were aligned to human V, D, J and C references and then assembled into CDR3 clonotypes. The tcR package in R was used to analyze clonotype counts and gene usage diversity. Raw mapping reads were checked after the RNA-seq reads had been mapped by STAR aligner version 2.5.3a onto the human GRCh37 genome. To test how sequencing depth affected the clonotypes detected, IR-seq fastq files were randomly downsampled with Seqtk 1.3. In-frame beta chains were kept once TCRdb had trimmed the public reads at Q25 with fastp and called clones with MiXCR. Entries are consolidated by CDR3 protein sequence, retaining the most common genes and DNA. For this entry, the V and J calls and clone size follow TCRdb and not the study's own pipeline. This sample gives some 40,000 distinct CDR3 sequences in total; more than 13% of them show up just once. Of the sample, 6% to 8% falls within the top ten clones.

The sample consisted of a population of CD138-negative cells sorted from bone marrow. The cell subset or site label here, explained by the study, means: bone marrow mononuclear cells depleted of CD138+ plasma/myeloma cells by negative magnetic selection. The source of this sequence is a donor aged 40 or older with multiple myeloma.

Read as DNA, the sequence is TGCGCCAGCAGCTTGGCCGGGGAGAGCTCCTACGAGCAGTACTTC. This is translated as CASSLAGESSYEQYF. In this chain, TRBV5-1 is recombined with TRBJ2-7, with TRBD2 perhaps the D gene, on 5 matching bases. The CDR3 has 15 amino acids, counting the end cysteine and phenylalanine. This entry keeps only the CDR3 DNA: 45 bases, framed from base 1. Trimming at the junction amounts to 0 bases on V and 0 bases on J, and the germline ends lie 10 bases apart. Taken from the germline V gene, the CDR1 and CDR2 loops are SGHRS and YFSETQ.